This T cell receptor beta chain originates from a study of CD8 T cells in ankylosing spondylitis. TCRdb recomputed calls from the 5' RACE reads with MiXCR, one row per CDR3 protein. The sample holds about 360,000 distinct CDR3 sequences, roughly 14% seen once. V lost 0 bases and J lost 3, with 17 bases in between. The CDR3 covers 18 residues. Germline V CDR1 and CDR2: MNHEY, SMNVEV (reference sequence). This clonotype occurred a few times. Source material: blood, either unsorted or a sorted T cell fraction (not recorded which). The receptor's source is a male donor with ankylosing spondylitis or in good health (not recorded which). This rearrangement joins TRBV27 to TRBJ1-4; D call uncertain. The CDR3 is CASSLSVVRPRANEKLFF. The CDR3 coding sequence is TGTGCCAGCAGTTTATCGGTAGTAAGGCCGCGGGCTAATGAAAAACTGTTTTTT.